This TCR beta chain was found in a study of PD-1 blockade in classical Hodgkin lymphoma. Specified time point: cycle 4 day 1 (C4D1), after 6 weeks of nivolumab. Each patient's relapse followed autologous stem cell transplantation, and brentuximab vedotin exposure varied. PBMCs, once thawed, yielded CD8+ T cells isolated by magnetic negative selection. Produced via immunoSEQ multiplex PCR; TCRdb's table is partial and in-frame only. The sample holds about 6,400 clones, approximately 73% seen once. V was pared by 1 base and J by 2 bases, with 12 bases between. The length of the CDR3 is 15 residues. The V gene's germline CDR1 is SEHNR and CDR2 FQNEAQ (reference sequence).

The input for sequencing was CD8+ T cells from blood, taken before the fourth cycle of nivolumab. This clonotype was obtained from a human donor with classical Hodgkin lymphoma. The chain links TRBV7-9 to TRBJ2-7; D is perhaps TRBD1 (6 bases). CDR3 sequence reads: CASSLGGTRAYEQYF. The DNA for the CDR3 is TGTGCCAGCAGCTTAGGTGGGACACGGGCCTACGAGCAGTACTTC.